These 15 T cell receptor beta chains were sequenced from one sample in a study of blood T cell repertoires in COVID-19. Profiled with immunoSEQ multiplex PCR; TCRdb holds only in-frame clones, not every one. This sample carries roughly 220,000 clones, roughly 84% of them seen once, and the ten largest clones take about 5.1%. Sequencing used peripheral blood. Source of these receptors: a woman aged 60-75 years who had recovered from COVID-19.

V gene TRBV30 combines with J gene TRBJ1-1, with 11 bases identical to TRBD1. Germline values: CDR1 GTSNPN, CDR2 SVGIG (reference sequence). Trimming cost V 1 base and J 9 bases; bases outside gene matches: 7. This CDR3 has 14 amino acids. This CDR3 is CAWSAPGQGVKAFF. Written as DNA, the CDR3 is TGTGCCTGGAGTGCTCCGGGACAGGGGGTTAAAGCTTTCTTT.

Comments on this clone: A read error may account for a junction end that differs from germline. V and J are TRBV5-1 and TRBJ2-5, with 8 bases identical to TRBD2. In germline, CDR1 is SGHRS, CDR2 YFSETQ. The CDR3 contains 16 residues. The CDR3 protein is CARSGGGGSHQETQYF. Here the CDR3 DNA reads TGCGCCCGCAGCGGGGGCGGGGGGAGCCATCAAGAGACCCAGTACTTC.

The DNA of the CDR3 is TGTGCCAGCAGCCTCAGCGGGGGAAGGAACAATGAGCAGTTCTTC. It encodes CASSLSGGRNNEQFF. This rearrangement joins TRBV11-3 to TRBJ2-1; TRBD2 aligns across 8 bases. Germline values: CDR1 SGHNT, CDR2 YENEEA. Trimming removed 5 bases from V and 5 bases from J; junction bases left unmatched: 8. The CDR3 runs 15 residues.

V gene TRBV11-2 combines with J gene TRBJ2-7, with 7 bases identical to TRBD1. Germline lookup yields CDR1 SGHAT and CDR2 FQNNGV. The V gene end was trimmed by 4 bases and the J gene end by 2 bases; junction bases not matched to a gene: 5. CDR3 length equals 14 residues. The CDR3 reads CASSSGTEAYEQYF. DNA for the CDR3: TGTGCCAGCAGCTCCGGGACAGAGGCCTACGAGCAGTACTTC.

This chain connects TRBV13 to TRBJ2-5; 14 bases map to TRBD2. Trimming at V came to 2 bases and at J to 1 base, leaving 9 bases not matched to a gene. The CDR3 consists of 19 residues. CDR1 and CDR2 from the germline V gene are PRHDT and FYEKMQ (reference sequence). The CDR3 loop is CASSLRVTSGGDFQETQYF. CDR3 nucleotide sequence: TGTGCCAGCAGCTTAAGAGTGACTAGCGGGGGGGATTTCCAAGAGACCCAGTACTTC.

The chain combines TRBV3-1 (or the pseudogene TRBV3-2) with TRBJ1-2; 9 positions agree with TRBD1. Germline V CDR1 and CDR2: LGHDT, YNNKEL (reference sequence). The CDR3 sequence is 16 residues long. V lost 3 bases, J lost 3 bases, and 8 bases stayed unmatched. CDR3 sequence reads: CASSHSDRGPHYGYTF. The CDR3 DNA follows: TGTGCCAGCAGCCATTCGGACAGGGGCCCCCACTATGGCTACACCTTC.

CDR3 nucleotides: TGCGCCAGCAGCACTGACAGGGGTTCAAACTATGGCTACACCTTC. It codes for CASSTDRGSNYGYTF. V usage is TRBV5-1 and J usage is TRBJ1-2; 8 bases agree with TRBD1. The germline V gene encodes CDR1 SGHRS and CDR2 YFSETQ. The CDR3 is made up of 15 amino acids. V gave up 4 bases and J gave up 2 bases; unmatched junction bases: 7.

The chain links TRBV7-5 to TRBJ2-4; TRBD1, the table's D call, was not compared with the DNA. TRBV7-5 is annotated as a pseudogene. The CDR3 totals 12 residues. As DNA, the CDR3 is TGTGCCAGAAGTCTCTGGCCCAACATTCAGTACTTC. Translated: CARSLWPNIQYF.

The chain joins TRBV13 to TRBJ1-1; 10 positions agree with TRBD1. CDR1 and CDR2 (germline): PRHDT, FYEKMQ (reference sequence). Trimming took 1 base from V and 7 from J; bases not matched to a gene: 9. This CDR3 has 16 amino acids. The CDR3 nucleotides are TGTGCCAGCAGCTTAGCCCCGGGACAGGGGAAGGTTGAAGCTTTCTTT. As protein: CASSLAPGQGKVEAFF.

The V and J genes are TRBV10-3 and TRBJ2-7; possibly TRBD1 for D (6 bases). Germline values: CDR1 ENHRY, CDR2 SYGVKD. With 0 bases removed from V and 7 bases from J, the gap between germline ends came to 19 bases. The CDR3 sequence is 16 residues long. In DNA form, the CDR3 reads TGTGCCATCAGTGAGTCCGCGACTAAACTTCAGGGGGAGCAGTACTTC. It translates to CAISESATKLQGEQYF.

This clone was counted between two and nine times. The V and J genes are TRBV6-2 or TRBV6-3 and TRBJ1-1, with D hard to call. CDR3 length: 17 residues. CDR1 is MNHEY, CDR2 SVGEGT, per germline. Deletions cut 2 bases from V and 2 bases from J, with 18 bases between. The DNA for the CDR3 is TGTGCCAGCAGTTACAGAATGGGAGAGTGGGATAACACTGAAGCTTTCTTT. Its translation is CASSYRMGEWDNTEAFF.

This clone was picked up one time. This sequence joins TRBV19 and TRBJ2-7; D may be TRBD1 (6 bases). Germline V gene data show CDR1 as LNHDA and CDR2 as SQIVND (reference sequence). This CDR3 contains 15 residues. V shed 3 bases and J shed 5 bases, with 17 bases lying between them. CDR3 in amino acids: CASSISGALNHEQYF. In nucleotides, the CDR3 is TGTGCCAGTAGTATCTCAGGGGCCCTAAACCACGAGCAGTACTTC.

The chain links TRBV5-4 to TRBJ2-2; tentatively, D is TRBD1 (5 bases). Germline CDR1 and CDR2: SGHNT and YYREEE (reference sequence). The CDR3 consists of 17 residues. Trimming pared 9 bases from V and 3 bases from J, leaving 24 bases between. The CDR3 sequence is CATVGRMRIGDTGELFF. Here the CDR3 DNA reads TGTGCCACCGTCGGTCGAATGAGAATAGGGGACACCGGGGAGCTGTTTTTT.

The chain is built from TRBV7-2 and TRBJ2-4; 7 nucleotides line up with TRBD2. Germline loops: CDR1 SGHTA, CDR2 FQGNSA. The CDR3 sequence is 14 residues long. With 3 bases clipped from V and 2 bases from J, the junction kept 1 base outside the gene matches. The CDR3: CASSFGGSKNIQYF. The CDR3 DNA sequence: TGTGCCAGCAGCTTCGGGGGGTCCAAAAACATTCAGTACTTC. The full variable domain, with the rest looked up from reference TRBV7-2 and TRBJ2-4, is GAGVSQSPSNKVTEKGKDVELRCDPISGHTALYWYRQSLGQGLEFLIYFQGNSAPDKSGLPSDRFSAERTGGSVSTLTIQRTQQEDSAVYLCASSFGGSKNIQYFGAGTRLSVL.

In its sample, this clone was seen once. The chain couples TRBV10-2 to TRBJ2-7, with no clear D. Trimming left V 6 bases short and J 0 bases short, with 9 bases between. CDR1 WSHSY and CDR2 SAAADI come from the germline V gene. This CDR3 spans 13 amino acids. For the CDR3, the DNA is TGCGCCAGCAGGGAACTAAGCTCCTACGAGCAGTACTTC. Translation gives CASRELSSYEQYF.